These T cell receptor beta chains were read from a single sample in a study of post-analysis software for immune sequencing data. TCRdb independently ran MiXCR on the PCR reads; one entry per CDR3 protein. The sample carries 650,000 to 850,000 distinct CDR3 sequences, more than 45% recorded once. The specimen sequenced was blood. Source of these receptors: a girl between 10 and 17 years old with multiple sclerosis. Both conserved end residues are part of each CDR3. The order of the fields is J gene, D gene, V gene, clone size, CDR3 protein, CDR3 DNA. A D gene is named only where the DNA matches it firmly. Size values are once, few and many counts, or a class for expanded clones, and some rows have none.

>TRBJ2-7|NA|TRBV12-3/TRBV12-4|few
CASSPQTSYYEQYF
TGTGCCAGCAGTCCCCAGACAAGTTACTACGAGCAGTACTTC
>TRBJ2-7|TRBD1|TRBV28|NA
CASSAPGQGASYEQYF
TGTGCCAGCAGTGCCCCGGGACAGGGGGCTTCCTACGAGCAGTACTTC
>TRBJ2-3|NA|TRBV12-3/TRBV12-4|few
CASSLSPHRATDTQYF
TGTGCCAGCAGTTTGTCCCCCCACAGGGCTACAGATACGCAGTATTTT
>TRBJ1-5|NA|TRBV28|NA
CASSGYSGTPLNQPQHF
TGTGCCAGCAGCGGATACTCCGGGACACCCCTCAATCAGCCCCAGCATTTT
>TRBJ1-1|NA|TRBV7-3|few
CASSFSGTNTEAFF
TGTGCCAGCAGCTTCTCTGGGACGAACACTGAAGCTTTCTTT
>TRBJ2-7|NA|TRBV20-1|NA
CSASKGQHYEQYF
TGCAGTGCTAGTAAGGGCCAGCACTACGAGCAGTACTTC
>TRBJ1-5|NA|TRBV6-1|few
CASGEVRSQPQHF
TGTGCCAGCGGAGAGGTGCGGAGCCAGCCCCAGCATTTT
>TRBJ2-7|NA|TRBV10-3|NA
CAISDSFHEQYF
TGTGCCATCAGTGATTCTTTCCACGAGCAGTACTTC
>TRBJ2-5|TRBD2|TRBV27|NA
CASSLTPGLARETQYF
TGTGCCAGCAGTTTGACACCGGGACTAGCGAGGGAGACCCAGTACTTC
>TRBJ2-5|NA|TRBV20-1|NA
CSARDLKIQETQYF
TGCAGTGCTAGAGATCTGAAGATTCAAGAGACCCAGTACTTC
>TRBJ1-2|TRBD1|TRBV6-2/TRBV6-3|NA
CASSSIQGGQHNYGYTF
TGTGCCAGCAGTTCCATTCAGGGGGGACAGCATAACTATGGCTACACCTTC
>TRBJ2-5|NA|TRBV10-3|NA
CAISEGKATNQETQYF
TGTGCCATCAGTGAAGGAAAGGCGACGAACCAAGAGACCCAGTACTTC
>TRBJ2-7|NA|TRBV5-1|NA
CASSLANAAPYEQYF
TGCGCCAGCAGCTTGGCCAACGCGGCACCTTACGAGCAGTACTTC
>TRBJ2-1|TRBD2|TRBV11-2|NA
CASTSGSNEQFF
TGTGCCAGCACTAGCGGGAGCAATGAGCAGTTCTTC
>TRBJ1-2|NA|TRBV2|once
CASSDPGRVNYGYTF
TGTGCCAGCAGTGATCCCGGCAGGGTTAACTATGGCTACACCTTC
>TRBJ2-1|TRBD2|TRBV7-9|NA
CASSNFGGVSNEQFF
TGTGCCAGCAGCAATTTCGGGGGGGTCTCTAATGAGCAGTTCTTC
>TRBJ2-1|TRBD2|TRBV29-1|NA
CSPRLAGANERFF
TGCAGCCCCCGACTAGCGGGAGCCAATGAGCGGTTCTTC
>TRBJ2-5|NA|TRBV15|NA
CATSRELGPAETQYF
TGTGCCACCAGCAGAGAGTTAGGGCCAGCGGAGACCCAGTACTTC